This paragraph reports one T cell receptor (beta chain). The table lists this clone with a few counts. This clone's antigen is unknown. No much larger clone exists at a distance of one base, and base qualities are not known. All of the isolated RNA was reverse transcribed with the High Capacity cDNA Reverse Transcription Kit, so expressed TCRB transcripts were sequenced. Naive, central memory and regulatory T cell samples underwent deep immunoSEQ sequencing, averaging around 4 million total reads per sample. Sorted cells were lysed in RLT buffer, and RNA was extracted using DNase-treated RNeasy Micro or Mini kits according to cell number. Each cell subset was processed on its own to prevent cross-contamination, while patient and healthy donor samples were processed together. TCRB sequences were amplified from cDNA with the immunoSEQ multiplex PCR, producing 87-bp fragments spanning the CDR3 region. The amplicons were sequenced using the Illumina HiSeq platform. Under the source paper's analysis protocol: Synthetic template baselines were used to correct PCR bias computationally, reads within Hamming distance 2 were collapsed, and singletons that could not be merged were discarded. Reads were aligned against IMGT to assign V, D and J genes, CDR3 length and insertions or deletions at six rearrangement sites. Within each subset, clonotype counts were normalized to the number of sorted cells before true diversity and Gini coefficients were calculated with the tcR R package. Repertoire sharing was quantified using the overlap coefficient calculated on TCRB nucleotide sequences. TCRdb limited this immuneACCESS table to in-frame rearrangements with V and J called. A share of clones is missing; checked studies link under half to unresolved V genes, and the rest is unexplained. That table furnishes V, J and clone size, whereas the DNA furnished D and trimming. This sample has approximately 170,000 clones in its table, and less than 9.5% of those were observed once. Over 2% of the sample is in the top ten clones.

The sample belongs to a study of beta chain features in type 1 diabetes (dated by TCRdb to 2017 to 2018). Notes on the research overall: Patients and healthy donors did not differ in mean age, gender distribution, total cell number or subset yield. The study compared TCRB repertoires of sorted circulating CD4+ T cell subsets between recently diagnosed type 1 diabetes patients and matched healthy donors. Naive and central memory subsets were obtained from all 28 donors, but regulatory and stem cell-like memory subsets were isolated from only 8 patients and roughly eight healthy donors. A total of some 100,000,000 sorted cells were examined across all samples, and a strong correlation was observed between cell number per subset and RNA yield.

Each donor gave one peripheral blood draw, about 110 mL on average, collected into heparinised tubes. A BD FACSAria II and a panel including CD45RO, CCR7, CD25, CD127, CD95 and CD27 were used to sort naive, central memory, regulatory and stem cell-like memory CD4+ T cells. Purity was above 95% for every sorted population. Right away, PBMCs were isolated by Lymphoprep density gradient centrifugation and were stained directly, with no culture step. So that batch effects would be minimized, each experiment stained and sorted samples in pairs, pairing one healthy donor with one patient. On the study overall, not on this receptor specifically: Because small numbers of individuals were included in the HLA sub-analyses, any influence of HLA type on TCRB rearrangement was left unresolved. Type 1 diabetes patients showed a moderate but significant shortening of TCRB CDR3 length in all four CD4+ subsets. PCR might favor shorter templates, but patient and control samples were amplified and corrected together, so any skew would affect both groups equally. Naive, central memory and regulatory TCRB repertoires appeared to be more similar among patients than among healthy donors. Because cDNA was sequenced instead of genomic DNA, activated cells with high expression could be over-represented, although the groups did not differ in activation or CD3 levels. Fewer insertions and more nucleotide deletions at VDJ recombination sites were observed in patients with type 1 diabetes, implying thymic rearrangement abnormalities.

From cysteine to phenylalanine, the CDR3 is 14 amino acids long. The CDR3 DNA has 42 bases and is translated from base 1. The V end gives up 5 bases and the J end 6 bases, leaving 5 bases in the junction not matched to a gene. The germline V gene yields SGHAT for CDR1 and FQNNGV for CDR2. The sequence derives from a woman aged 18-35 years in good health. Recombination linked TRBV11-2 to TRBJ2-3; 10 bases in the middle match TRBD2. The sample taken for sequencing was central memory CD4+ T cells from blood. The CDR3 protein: CASSLAGVVDTQYF. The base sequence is TGTGCCAGCAGCCTAGCGGGAGTCGTTGATACGCAGTATTTT.